These T cell receptor beta chains were read from a single sample in a study of T cell changes during pregnancy in multiple sclerosis. Method: immunoSEQ multiplex PCR; TCRdb's copy keeps in-frame clones and lacks some. This sample has some 43,000 clones, with 90% found just once. Sequences were derived from peripheral blood, sampled in the first trimester of pregnancy. The origin of the receptors is a female donor in good health, enrolled as a control in a pregnancy study. The CDR3 runs from the conserved cysteine through the conserved F or W.

v_call: TRBV10-3; j_call: TRBJ2-7; cdr3_aa: CAIKRGLAGDGVSYEQYF
v_call: TRBV30; j_call: TRBJ2-3; cdr3_aa: CAWSAGITDTQYF
v_call: TRBV9; j_call: TRBJ1-6; cdr3_aa: CASSPSTGQGTDSPLHF
v_call: TRBV7-8; j_call: TRBJ1-1; cdr3_aa: CASSQLQGGTEAFF
v_call: TRBV6-1; j_call: TRBJ2-1; cdr3_aa: CASSEFVTMKQFF
v_call: TRBV7-6; j_call: TRBJ2-1; cdr3_aa: CASSLGVGTSVGEQFF
v_call: TRBV7-3; j_call: TRBJ2-5; cdr3_aa: CASSHGTSGVRETQYF
v_call: TRBV5-1; j_call: TRBJ1-5; cdr3_aa: CASSRDGSNQPQHF
v_call: TRBV5-1; j_call: TRBJ2-6; cdr3_aa: CASSLVGVSGANVLTF
v_call: TRBV30; j_call: TRBJ1-1; cdr3_aa: CAWRRVSTEAFF
v_call: TRBV4-3; j_call: TRBJ1-4; cdr3_aa: CASSRGQGGNTATNEKLFF
v_call: TRBV6-5; j_call: TRBJ1-3; cdr3_aa: CASSYGGQGGNTIYF
v_call: TRBV19; j_call: TRBJ1-2; cdr3_aa: CASSKPGGGNYGYTF
v_call: TRBV2; j_call: TRBJ1-4; cdr3_aa: CASSSQGQGEKLFF
v_call: TRBV7-3; j_call: TRBJ2-1; cdr3_aa: CASSLSGAGEQFF
v_call: TRBV5-1; j_call: TRBJ1-4; cdr3_aa: CASSLGQGLNEKLFF
v_call: TRBV5-1; j_call: TRBJ2-2; cdr3_aa: CASVTGPAANTGELFF
v_call: TRBV18; j_call: TRBJ1-1; cdr3_aa: CASSLVPRNTEAFF
v_call: TRBV14; j_call: TRBJ1-1; cdr3_aa: CASRRGTTEAFF
v_call: TRBV19; j_call: TRBJ2-7; cdr3_aa: CASSIQGGPISYEQYF
v_call: TRBV5-5; j_call: TRBJ1-5; cdr3_aa: CASSLAPRGGQGNQPQHF
v_call: TRBV19; j_call: TRBJ2-1; cdr3_aa: CASRPDLAGGSYNEQFF
v_call: TRBV5-1; j_call: TRBJ1-1; cdr3_aa: CASSLWTGGRLFAAEAFF
v_call: TRBV7-2; j_call: TRBJ2-5; cdr3_aa: CASSRDRVQETQYF
v_call: TRBV18; j_call: TRBJ2-7; cdr3_aa: CASSPPQGGDEQYF
v_call: TRBV6-4; j_call: TRBJ2-3; cdr3_aa: CASAGRSTDTQYF
v_call: TRBV15; j_call: TRBJ2-1; cdr3_aa: CATSGDRRSYNEQFF
v_call: TRBV9; j_call: TRBJ2-1; cdr3_aa: CASSVGGTPSSYNEQFF
v_call: TRBV9; j_call: TRBJ2-2; cdr3_aa: CASSVEGQPGELFF
v_call: TRBV6-5; j_call: TRBJ2-2; cdr3_aa: CASRQRVGNTGELFF
v_call: TRBV4-1; j_call: TRBJ2-5; cdr3_aa: CASSLGTSETQYF
v_call: TRBV6-5; j_call: TRBJ2-1; cdr3_aa: CASSYSSRSSYNEQFF
v_call: TRBV28; j_call: TRBJ2-3; cdr3_aa: CASSHPRYLRASYTQYF
v_call: TRBV2; j_call: TRBJ2-5; cdr3_aa: CASSPGTSGGQETQYF
v_call: TRBV7-8; j_call: TRBJ1-5; cdr3_aa: CASGGTGVFQPQHF
v_call: TRBV5-6; j_call: TRBJ2-3; cdr3_aa: CASSPGGTYADTQYF
v_call: TRBV7-2; j_call: TRBJ2-4; cdr3_aa: CASSLGDRGTKNIQYF
v_call: TRBV4-3; j_call: TRBJ2-4; cdr3_aa: CASSARGQGVTKNIQYF
v_call: TRBV7-6; j_call: TRBJ1-5; cdr3_aa: CASSPSGNQPQHF
v_call: TRBV28; j_call: TRBJ1-2; cdr3_aa: CASSDWTGRNYGYTF
v_call: TRBV27; j_call: TRBJ2-3; cdr3_aa: CASSLSAGGFSDTQYF
v_call: TRBV4-2; j_call: TRBJ2-3; cdr3_aa: CASSQDRAGGTDTQYF